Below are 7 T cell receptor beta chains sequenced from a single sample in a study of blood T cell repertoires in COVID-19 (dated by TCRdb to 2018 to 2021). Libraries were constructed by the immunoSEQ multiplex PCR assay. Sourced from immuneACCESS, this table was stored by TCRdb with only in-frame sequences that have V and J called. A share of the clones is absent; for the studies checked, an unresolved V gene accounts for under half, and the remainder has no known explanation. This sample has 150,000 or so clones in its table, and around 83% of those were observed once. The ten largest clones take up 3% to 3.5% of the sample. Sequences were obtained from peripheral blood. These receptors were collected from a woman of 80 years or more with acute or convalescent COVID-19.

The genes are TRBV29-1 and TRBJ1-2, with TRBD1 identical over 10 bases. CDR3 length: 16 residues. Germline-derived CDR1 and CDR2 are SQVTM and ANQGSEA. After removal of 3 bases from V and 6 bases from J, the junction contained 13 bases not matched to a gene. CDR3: CSVDPRSTGGPNGYTF. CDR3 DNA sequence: TGCAGCGTTGACCCCCGGTCGACAGGGGGCCCCAATGGCTACACCTTC.

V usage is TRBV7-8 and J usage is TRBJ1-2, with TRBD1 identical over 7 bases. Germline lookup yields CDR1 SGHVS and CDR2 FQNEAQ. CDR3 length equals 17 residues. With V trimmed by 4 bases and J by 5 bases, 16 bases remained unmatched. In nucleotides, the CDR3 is TGTGCCAGCAGCTCCACCCCCTCGACAGGGTTGTTTTATGGCTACACCTTC. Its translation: CASSSTPSTGLFYGYTF.

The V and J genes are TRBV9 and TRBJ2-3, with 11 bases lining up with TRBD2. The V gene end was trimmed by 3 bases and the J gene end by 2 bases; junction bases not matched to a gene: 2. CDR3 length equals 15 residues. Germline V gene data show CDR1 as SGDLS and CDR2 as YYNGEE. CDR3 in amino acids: CASSASGGYTDTQYF. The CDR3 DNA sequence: TGTGCCAGCAGCGCTAGCGGGGGGTACACAGATACGCAGTATTTT.

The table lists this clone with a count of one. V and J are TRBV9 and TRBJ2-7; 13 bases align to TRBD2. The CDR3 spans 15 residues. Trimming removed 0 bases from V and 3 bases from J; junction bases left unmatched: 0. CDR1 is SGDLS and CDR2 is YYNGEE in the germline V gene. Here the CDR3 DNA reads TGTGCCAGCAGCGTAGGGACTAGCGGGGGCTACGAGCAGTACTTC. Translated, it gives CASSVGTSGGYEQYF.

The CDR3 DNA reads as TGTGCCAGCAGCTTGGCGGCGGGGACTCCACGGGATACGCAGTATTTT. It specifies CASSLAAGTPRDTQYF. This sequence joins TRBV7-9 and TRBJ2-3; D possibly corresponds to TRBD2 (6 bases). CDR1 is SEHNR and CDR2 is FQNEAQ in the germline V gene (reference sequence). Trimming shortened V by 3 bases and J by 6 bases, and 19 bases separated the two germline ends. This CDR3 is 16 amino acids long.

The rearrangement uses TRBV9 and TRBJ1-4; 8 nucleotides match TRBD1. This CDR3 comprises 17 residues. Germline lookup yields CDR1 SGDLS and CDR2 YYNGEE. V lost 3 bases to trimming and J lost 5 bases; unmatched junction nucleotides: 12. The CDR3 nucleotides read TGTGCCAGCAGCGAACACAACGGACAGGGTAGAAATGAAAAACTGTTTTTT. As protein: CASSEHNGQGRNEKLFF. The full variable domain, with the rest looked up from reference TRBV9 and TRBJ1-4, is DSGVTQTPKHLITATGQRVTLRCSPRSGDLSVYWYQQSLDQGLQFLIQYYNGEERAKGNILERFSAQQFPDLHSELNLSSLELGDSALYFCASSEHNGQGRNEKLFFGSGTQLSVL.

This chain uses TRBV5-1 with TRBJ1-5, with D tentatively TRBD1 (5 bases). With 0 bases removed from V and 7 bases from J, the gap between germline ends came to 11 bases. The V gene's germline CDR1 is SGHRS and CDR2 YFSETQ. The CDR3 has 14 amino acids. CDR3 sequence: CASSLGWGGQPQHF. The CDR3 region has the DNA TGCGCCAGCAGCTTGGGTTGGGGGGGACAGCCCCAGCATTTT.